This TCR beta chain was observed in a study of blood T cells in healthy people across ages (dated by TCRdb to the mid-2010s). A note on the overall study: In model experiments, template switching captured roughly one uniquely barcoded TCR beta cDNA molecule for every two T cells. Using deep sequencing normalized with unique cDNA molecular identifiers, the study measured how TCR beta repertoire diversity changes with age. Four age groups were formed from the donors: young (average approximately 15 years), middle-aged (around 41), aged (under 70) and long-lived (around 82). To avoid experimental bias, donors of different ages were distributed randomly across sequencing lanes. Two additional independent replicas of 1 million unique cDNA reads from the same blood draw were analyzed for two donors (one aged 18 to 30 and one aged 80 or older).

Library preparation used 5' RACE. Sequencing was performed on an Illumina HiSeq 2500. A second PCR of roughly 6 to 11 cycles was run with a J-beta primer mix and a sample-barcoded 5' primer. Each TCR beta cDNA molecule received a unique molecular identifier from a template-switch 5' adaptor carrying 12 random nucleotides. At least 2.5 million CDR3-containing paired-end reads were obtained from each sample. First-strand cDNA synthesis was performed from all RNA using the Mint cDNA synthesis kit, with priming by a TRBC-specific oligonucleotide. Following uracil-DNA glycosylase treatment, a first 18-cycle PCR with universal primers M1SS and BC2_uni_R was performed on all cDNA. In the source study's methods: Each sample was normalized by randomly selecting 1 million high-quality reads, each carrying a distinct molecular identifier. Instead of being binned into consensus sequences, reads that shared molecular identifiers were thrown out. CDR3 identification, clonotype clustering and error correction used MiTCR with a Q25 quality threshold and the strictest error-elimination algorithm. Lower-bound total TCR beta diversity was estimated with a nonparametric unseen species model using Euler transformation. TCRdb applied fastp at Q25 and MiXCR to the public reads, then kept only in-frame beta chains. All rows with the same CDR3 protein become a single entry with the most common DNA and genes. These V and J calls originate from TCRdb's pipeline instead of the authors' own analysis. For this sample there are 1.5 million to 2 million distinct CDR3 sequences; 34% appear just once. Jointly, the top ten make up around 11% of the sample.

There are a few counts of this clonotype. It lacks a known antigen. No quality values exist for individual bases; no much larger clone is one base distant. Donors were about 36 systemically healthy Caucasian individuals from Russia aged roughly 6 to 100 years. Approximately 9.3 milliliters of peripheral blood were collected from each donor into EDTA-treated Vacutainer tubes. Ficoll-Paque density-gradient centrifugation was used to isolate PBMCs, with at least 6.5 million per sample. Trizol reagent was used to extract total RNA from the PBMCs, yielding at least 5.5 micrograms per sample. For every donor, flow cytometry on a PBMC aliquot measured the percentage of naive CD45RAhigh/CD27high T cells. General findings and caveats noted by the study authors: A strong correlation was found between observed TCR beta diversity and the percentage of naive T cells measured by flow cytometry. Estimates of total diversity based on one million sequenced T cells were regarded as lower bounds and as underestimates. Observed TCR beta diversity per million T cells fell roughly linearly with age, and a significant reduction was already apparent by age roughly 41. Since profiling was done on bulk unsorted PBMCs, naive and antigen-experienced compartments could not be conclusively compared. Because the CMV infection status of the donors was unknown, age-related changes in expanded clonotypes may potentially have been confounded. Compared with the aged group, more naive CD4+ T cells, fewer expanded clones and increased TCR diversity were shown by the long-lived group, suggesting age selection.

The clonotype originates from a woman in her 30s in good health. The sample was blood.

The CDR3 amino acid sequence is: CATSVGPEGWGTQYF. The DNA sequence follows: TGTGCCACCAGCGTAGGTCCGGAGGGATGGGGGACCCAGTACTTC. The chain is made from TRBV15 and TRBJ2-5; a tentative D call is TRBD2 (6 bases match). V is shortened by 5 bases, J by 7 bases, and the region joining them spans 20 bases. CDR3 length: 15 amino acids, cysteine to phenylalanine. Kept here is only the CDR3 DNA, which spans 45 bases and is read in frame from base 1. CDR1 and CDR2 are drawn from the germline V gene (reference sequence): LNHNV, YYDKDF.